This T cell receptor beta chain is drawn from a study of blood T cell repertoires in COVID-19. Looking at the study overall: Acute and convalescent COVID-19 samples came from the United States, Italy and Spain.

The junction had 10 bases not matched to a gene; V was cut back by 3 bases and J by 5 bases. Germline assignment: CDR1 WSHSY and CDR2 SAAADI. There are 16 residues in the CDR3. In the authors' workflow: Counts of nucleated cells, estimated from reference gene primer amplification, were obtained. The table came from immunoSEQ multiplex PCR; TCRdb's copy has only in-frame clones and leaves some out. V and J calls plus clone size are reproduced from that table; the DNA served to infer D and trimming. The sample gives 400,000 or so clones, around nine tenths of which show up once; 3% is in the top ten. Source material: peripheral blood. The TCR sequence derives from a human donor in a cohort sampled during active COVID-19. The chain links TRBV10-2 to TRBJ2-5; 9 bases map to TRBD2. CDR3 protein: CASSELASGMGETQYF. In DNA form, the CDR3 reads TGCGCCAGCAGTGAATTAGCTAGCGGGATGGGTGAGACCCAGTACTTC.